Listed below are T cell receptor beta chains from one sample, sequenced in a study of cytomegalovirus exposure and HLA in healthy donors. TCRdb's copy holds only in-frame clones and misses some; the assay was immunoSEQ multiplex PCR. The data contain around 130,000 clones, around 78% of them singletons. The sample was PBMCs. All receptors derive from a woman aged 50 to 60 in good health and CMV-seronegative. Both conserved end residues are part of each CDR3. D genes are given only for firm matches. Size is omitted from some rows. Given values are once, few, many or a class for expanded clones.

v_gene: TRBV19
j_gene: TRBJ2-3
abundance: -
d_gene: -
CDR3aa: CASSIGRRGYTDTQYF
CDR3nt: TGTGCCAGTAGTATAGGTCGGCGGGGCTACACAGATACGCAGTATTTT

v_gene: TRBV15
j_gene: TRBJ2-5
abundance: -
d_gene: TRBD2
CDR3aa: CATSRDRAGLAEQETQYF
CDR3nt: TGTGCCACCAGCAGAGATAGGGCGGGACTAGCAGAGCAAGAGACCCAGTACTTC

v_gene: TRBV4-3
j_gene: TRBJ1-1
abundance: -
d_gene: -
CDR3aa: CASSQGAVNTEAFF
CDR3nt: TGCGCCAGCAGCCAAGGAGCGGTGAACACTGAAGCTTTCTTT

v_gene: TRBV18
j_gene: TRBJ1-1
abundance: -
d_gene: TRBD1
CDR3aa: CASSPRTGENTEAFF
CDR3nt: TGTGCCAGCTCACCTAGGACAGGGGAGAACACTGAAGCTTTCTTT

v_gene: TRBV4-1
j_gene: TRBJ1-4
abundance: -
d_gene: -
CDR3aa: CASSQEATGGGDEKLFF
CDR3nt: TGCGCCAGCAGCCAAGAAGCGACCGGGGGGGGTGATGAAAAACTGTTTTTT

v_gene: TRBV4-3
j_gene: TRBJ1-5
abundance: -
d_gene: TRBD1
CDR3aa: CASSQFYDRGDQPQHF
CDR3nt: TGCGCCAGCAGCCAATTTTACGACAGGGGCGATCAGCCCCAGCATTTT

v_gene: TRBV2
j_gene: TRBJ1-5
abundance: -
d_gene: TRBD1
CDR3aa: CASRGQDNQPQHF
CDR3nt: TGTGCCAGTAGAGGACAGGACAATCAGCCCCAGCATTTT

v_gene: TRBV7-9
j_gene: TRBJ1-2
abundance: -
d_gene: TRBD1
CDR3aa: CASSHPDRDAHGYTF
CDR3nt: TGTGCCAGCAGCCACCCGGACAGGGACGCGCATGGCTACACCTTC

v_gene: TRBV4-1
j_gene: TRBJ1-2
abundance: -
d_gene: -
CDR3aa: CASSQVMTGDYGYTF
CDR3nt: TGCGCCAGCAGCCAAGTGATGACAGGTGACTATGGCTACACCTTC

v_gene: TRBV30
j_gene: TRBJ1-1
abundance: -
d_gene: -
CDR3aa: CAWSPTKVLAFF
CDR3nt: TGTGCCTGGAGCCCAACAAAAGTCTTAGCTTTCTTT

v_gene: TRBV6-1
j_gene: TRBJ2-7
abundance: few
d_gene: TRBD2
CDR3aa: CASQPSGTYEQYF
CDR3nt: TGTGCCAGCCAGCCTAGCGGAACCTACGAGCAGTACTTC

v_gene: TRBV7-6
j_gene: TRBJ1-2
abundance: -
d_gene: TRBD1
CDR3aa: CASSTGTGYNYGYTF
CDR3nt: TGTGCCAGCAGCACCGGGACAGGGTACAACTATGGCTACACCTTC

v_gene: TRBV7-9
j_gene: TRBJ2-7
abundance: -
d_gene: TRBD2
CDR3aa: CASSLGGVRGIFYEQYF
CDR3nt: TGTGCCAGCAGCTTGGGAGGGGTTCGGGGGATCTTCTACGAGCAGTACTTC

v_gene: TRBV29-1
j_gene: TRBJ2-7
abundance: -
d_gene: TRBD2
CDR3aa: CSVEGGDALAGSPYEQYF
CDR3nt: TGCAGCGTTGAAGGGGGGGATGCTCTAGCGGGATCTCCCTACGAGCAGTACTTC

v_gene: TRBV29-1
j_gene: TRBJ2-7
abundance: -
d_gene: TRBD1
CDR3aa: CSVEEDRYEQYF
CDR3nt: TGCAGCGTTGAAGAGGACAGGTACGAGCAGTACTTT

v_gene: TRBV2
j_gene: TRBJ2-1
abundance: -
d_gene: -
CDR3aa: CASSGQTGSYNEQFF
CDR3nt: TGTGCCAGCAGTGGGCAGACAGGATCCTACAATGAGCAGTTCTTC

v_gene: TRBV30
j_gene: TRBJ2-5
abundance: -
d_gene: TRBD1
CDR3aa: CAWRGDRSKETQYF
CDR3nt: TGTGCCTGGAGGGGGGACAGGTCTAAAGAGACCCAGTACTTC

v_gene: TRBV7-9
j_gene: TRBJ2-5
abundance: -
d_gene: -
CDR3aa: CSSQRGSETQYF
CDR3nt: TGTTCCAGCCAAAGGGGATCAGAGACCCAGTACTTC

v_gene: TRBV27
j_gene: TRBJ2-5
abundance: once
d_gene: -
CDR3aa: CASSLSRTDPLETQYF
CDR3nt: TGTGCCAGCAGTTTATCGCGGACAGACCCCCTGGAGACCCAGTACTTC

v_gene: TRBV6-6
j_gene: TRBJ1-5
abundance: few
d_gene: TRBD1
CDR3aa: CASRTRTGPDQPQNF
CDR3nt: TGTGCCAGCAGGACTAGGACAGGACCAGATCAGCCCCAGAATTTT

v_gene: TRBV6-4
j_gene: TRBJ2-1
abundance: -
d_gene: -
CDR3aa: CASSETPGLNEQFF
CDR3nt: TGTGCCAGCAGTGAGACCCCAGGGTTAAATGAGCAGTTCTTC

v_gene: TRBV27
j_gene: TRBJ2-1
abundance: few
d_gene: TRBD2
CDR3aa: CASSIPGTSGIMSYNEQFF
CDR3nt: TGTGCCAGCAGTATCCCCGGGACTAGCGGGATAATGTCCTACAATGAGCAGTTCTTC

v_gene: TRBV28
j_gene: TRBJ1-5
abundance: -
d_gene: -
CDR3aa: CASSLAGTNQPQHF
CDR3nt: TGTGCCAGCAGTTTAGCAGGCACCAATCAGCCCCAGCATTTT